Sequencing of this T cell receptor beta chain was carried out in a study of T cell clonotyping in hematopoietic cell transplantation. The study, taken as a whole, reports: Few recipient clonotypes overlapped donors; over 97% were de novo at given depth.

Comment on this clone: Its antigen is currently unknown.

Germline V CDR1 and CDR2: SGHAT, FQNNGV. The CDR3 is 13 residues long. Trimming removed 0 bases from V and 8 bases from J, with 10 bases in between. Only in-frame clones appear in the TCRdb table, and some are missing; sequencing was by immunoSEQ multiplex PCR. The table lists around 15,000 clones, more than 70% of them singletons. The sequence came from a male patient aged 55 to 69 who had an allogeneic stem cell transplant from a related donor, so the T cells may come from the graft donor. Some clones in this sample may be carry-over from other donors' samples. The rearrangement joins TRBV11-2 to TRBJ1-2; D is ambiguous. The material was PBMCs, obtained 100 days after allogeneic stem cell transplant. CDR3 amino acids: CASSLDRGGGYTF. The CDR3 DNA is TGTGCCAGCAGCTTAGATCGGGGAGGAGGCTACACCTTC.